The 7 T cell receptor beta chains in this list originate from one sample, sequenced in a study of cytomegalovirus exposure and HLA in healthy donors. In the PCR, 60 Vbeta and 13 Jbeta primers were used. Libraries were prepared by immunoSEQ multiplex PCR; TCRdb keeps only in-frame clonotypes and omits some of them. The data hold approximately 190,000 clones, with 77% observed a single time. Sequenced input: PBMCs. The receptors come from a woman under 40 in good health and CMV-seropositive.

The J gene is TRBJ2-7, the V gene TRBV9, with a possible D match to TRBD2 (6 bases). There are 14 residues in the CDR3. CDR1 SGDLS and CDR2 YYNGEE come from the germline V gene. Deletions cut 0 bases from V and 4 bases from J, with 11 bases between. The CDR3: CASSVGGDSYEQYF. The DNA of the CDR3 is TGTGCCAGCAGCGTAGGGGGGGATTCTTACGAGCAGTACTTC. Combining the CDR3 with reference TRBV9 and TRBJ2-7 gives the whole variable domain DSGVTQTPKHLITATGQRVTLRCSPRSGDLSVYWYQQSLDQGLQFLIQYYNGEERAKGNILERFSAQQFPDLHSELNLSSLELGDSALYFCASSVGGDSYEQYFGPGTRLTVT.

V and J are TRBV5-1 and TRBJ2-7, with no clear D. The ends were cut back, 3 bases at V and 4 bases at J, with 5 bases in the middle. Germline loops: CDR1 SGHRS, CDR2 YFSETQ. The CDR3 is 11 amino acids. CDR3 DNA: TGCGCCAGCAGCTCTAAATACGAGCAGTACTTC. Translating it yields CASSSKYEQYF.

The chain recombines TRBV7-6 with TRBJ2-5; 9 nucleotides agree with TRBD2. Losses at the gene ends were 0 bases for V and 5 bases for J; bases not matched to a gene: 10. Looked up from germline, CDR1 is SGHVS and CDR2 is FNYEAQ. CDR3 length: 17 residues. The CDR3 here is CASSLARGGGALETQYF. DNA for the CDR3: TGTGCCAGCAGCTTAGCGCGTGGCGGGGGGGCCTTGGAGACCCAGTACTTC.

This clone was seen once. The CDR3 DNA reads TGTGCCAGCACCATCGCGCAGGGGACCCCTAACTATGGCTACACCTTC. Translated: CASTIAQGTPNYGYTF. This chain uses TRBV5-6 with TRBJ1-2; perhaps TRBD1 as D (6 bases). The germline gives CDR1 SGHDT, CDR2 YYEEEE. The CDR3 is made up of 16 amino acids. The V end was cut by 6 bases, the J end by 0 bases, with 18 bases between.

The chain joins TRBV9 to TRBJ2-1; TRBD1 agrees at 8 bases. The CDR3 covers 12 residues. Germline lookup yields CDR1 SGDLS and CDR2 YYNGEE. The V gene end was trimmed by 4 bases and the J gene end by 7 bases; junction bases not matched to a gene: 1. CDR3 nucleotide sequence: TGTGCCAGCAGCAGGACAGGGAATGAGCAGTTCTTC. Its protein is CASSRTGNEQFF.

The CDR3: CASSARRSGRTTDTQYF. The CDR3 region has the DNA TGTGCCAGCAGCGCCCGACGGAGCGGGAGAACCACAGATACGCAGTATTTT. This sequence joins TRBV11-2 and TRBJ2-3; 8 bases are a match to TRBD2. Germline V lookup: CDR1 SGHAT, CDR2 FQNNGV. V trimming: 5 bases; J trimming: 2 bases; junction bases outside the gene matches: 12. The CDR3 has 17 residues. The entire variable domain, with the rest obtained from reference TRBV11-2 and TRBJ2-3, is as follows: EAGVAQSPRYKIIEKRQSVAFWCNPISGHATLYWYQQILGQGPKLLIQFQNNGVVDDSQLPKDRFSAERLKGVDSTLKIQPAKLEDSAVYLCASSARRSGRTTDTQYFGPGTRLTVL.

The genes are TRBV6-5 and TRBJ2-7; tentatively, D is TRBD1 (6 bases). Germline lookup yields CDR1 MNHEY and CDR2 SVGAGI. The CDR3 length is 16 residues. Trimming pared 0 bases from V and 2 bases from J, leaving 14 bases between. CDR3 amino acids: CASSYSAIKGAYEQYF. The CDR3 DNA is TGTGCCAGCAGTTACTCGGCCATCAAGGGGGCCTACGAGCAGTACTTC.